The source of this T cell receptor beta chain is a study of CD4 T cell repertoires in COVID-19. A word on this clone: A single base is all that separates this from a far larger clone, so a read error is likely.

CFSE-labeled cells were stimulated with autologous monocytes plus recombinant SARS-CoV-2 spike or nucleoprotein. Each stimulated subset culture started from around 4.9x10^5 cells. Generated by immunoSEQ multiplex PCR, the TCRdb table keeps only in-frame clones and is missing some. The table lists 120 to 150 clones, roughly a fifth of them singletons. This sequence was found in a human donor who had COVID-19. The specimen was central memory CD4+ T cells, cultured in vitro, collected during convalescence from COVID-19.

The CDR3 DNA reads TGTGCCAGCAGGGAACCCCTGGGTAAAGCTTTCTTT. Translating it yields CASREPLGKAFF. The V and J genes are TRBV7-8 and TRBJ1-1; unclear D gene. Trimming removed 6 bases from V and 9 bases from J, with 14 bases in between. CDR3 length: 12 residues. CDR1 and CDR2 (germline): SGHVS, FQNEAQ.